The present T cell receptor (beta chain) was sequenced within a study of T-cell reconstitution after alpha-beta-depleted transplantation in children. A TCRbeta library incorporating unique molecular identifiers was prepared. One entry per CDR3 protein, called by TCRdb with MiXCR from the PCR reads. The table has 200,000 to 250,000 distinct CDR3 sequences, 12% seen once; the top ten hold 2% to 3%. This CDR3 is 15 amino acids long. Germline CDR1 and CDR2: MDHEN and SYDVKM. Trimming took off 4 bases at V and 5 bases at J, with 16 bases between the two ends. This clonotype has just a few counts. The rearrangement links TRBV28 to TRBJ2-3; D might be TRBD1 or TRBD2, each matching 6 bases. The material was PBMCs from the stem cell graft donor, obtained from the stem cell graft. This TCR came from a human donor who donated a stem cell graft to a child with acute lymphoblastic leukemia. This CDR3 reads CASSSPPGAGDTQYF. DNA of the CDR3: TGTGCCAGCAGTTCCCCCCCGGGGGCAGGAGATACGCAGTATTTT.